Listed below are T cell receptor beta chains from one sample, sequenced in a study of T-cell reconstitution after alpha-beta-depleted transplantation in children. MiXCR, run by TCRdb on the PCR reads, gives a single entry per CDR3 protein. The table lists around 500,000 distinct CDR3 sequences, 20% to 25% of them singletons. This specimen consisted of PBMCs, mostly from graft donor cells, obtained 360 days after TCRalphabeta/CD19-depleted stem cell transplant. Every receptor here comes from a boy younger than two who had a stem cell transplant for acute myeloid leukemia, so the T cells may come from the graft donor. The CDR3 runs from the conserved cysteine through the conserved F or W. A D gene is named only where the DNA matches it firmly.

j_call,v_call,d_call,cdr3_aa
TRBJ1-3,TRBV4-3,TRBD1,CASSQDPGQGAPGNTIYF
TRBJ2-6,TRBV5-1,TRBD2,CASSLAAGDGANVLTF
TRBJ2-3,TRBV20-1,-,CSARSGGGVDTQYF
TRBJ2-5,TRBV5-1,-,CASSLGGEPIETQYF
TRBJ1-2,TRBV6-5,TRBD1,CASSFPGDSLGTNYGYTF
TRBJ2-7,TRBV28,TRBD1,CASSSPGTDPYEQYF
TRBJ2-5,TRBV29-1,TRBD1,CSAGQGAGETQYF
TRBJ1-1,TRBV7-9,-,CASGGLETTEAFF
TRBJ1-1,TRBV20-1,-,CSARDMMRGMNTEAFF
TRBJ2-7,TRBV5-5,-,CASSKPGQDYEQYF
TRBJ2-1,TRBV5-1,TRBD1,CASSFDNRGWNEQFF